The entry below describes one T cell receptor beta chain. The sample comes from a study of CD8+CD57+ T cells in acquired aplastic anemia. In the study overall: Sorted CD4+ and CD8+ cells yielded 3.2 ug of DNA on average.

Both TCR beta VDJ combination and CDR3 sequence profiling were carried out. Genomic DNA was the template for this profiling. TCRdb analysed the reads with MiXCR anew, one entry per CDR3 protein. The table lists some 190,000 distinct CDR3 sequences, around 50% of them singletons. CDR3 length: 12 amino acids. Germline V gene data show CDR1 as MNHNS and CDR2 as SASEGT. V was trimmed by 2 bases and J by 5 bases, leaving 5 bases between them. This receptor was identified in a human donor in good health, serving as a control. V usage is TRBV6-1 and J usage is TRBJ2-3; D gene uncertain. The sample taken for sequencing was sorted CD4+, CD8+, or CD8+CD57+ T cells (not recorded which) from PBMCs. The DNA of the CDR3 is TGTGCCAGCAGTGAAATCGGAGATACGCAGTATTTT. This sequence encodes CASSEIGDTQYF.